This T cell receptor beta chain emerged from a study of T cell changes during pregnancy in multiple sclerosis. Germline-derived CDR1 and CDR2 are PRHDT and FYEKMQ (reference sequence). V was cut by 2 bases and J by 1 base, with 8 bases left in between. CDR3 length equals 14 residues. Sequencing used immunoSEQ multiplex PCR; TCRdb keeps in-frame clones, though not all of them. The data show 20,000 to 25,000 clones, approximately 90% seen once. The chain has TRBV13 and TRBJ1-2; tentatively, D is TRBD1 (5 bases). The source of this sequence is a female donor with multiple sclerosis, enrolled in a pregnancy study. The material was CD4+ T cells from peripheral blood mononuclear cells, obtained in the third trimester of pregnancy. Here the CDR3 DNA reads TGTGCCAGCAGCTTACGGGGGAGTAACTATGGCTACACCTTC. It translates to CASSLRGSNYGYTF.